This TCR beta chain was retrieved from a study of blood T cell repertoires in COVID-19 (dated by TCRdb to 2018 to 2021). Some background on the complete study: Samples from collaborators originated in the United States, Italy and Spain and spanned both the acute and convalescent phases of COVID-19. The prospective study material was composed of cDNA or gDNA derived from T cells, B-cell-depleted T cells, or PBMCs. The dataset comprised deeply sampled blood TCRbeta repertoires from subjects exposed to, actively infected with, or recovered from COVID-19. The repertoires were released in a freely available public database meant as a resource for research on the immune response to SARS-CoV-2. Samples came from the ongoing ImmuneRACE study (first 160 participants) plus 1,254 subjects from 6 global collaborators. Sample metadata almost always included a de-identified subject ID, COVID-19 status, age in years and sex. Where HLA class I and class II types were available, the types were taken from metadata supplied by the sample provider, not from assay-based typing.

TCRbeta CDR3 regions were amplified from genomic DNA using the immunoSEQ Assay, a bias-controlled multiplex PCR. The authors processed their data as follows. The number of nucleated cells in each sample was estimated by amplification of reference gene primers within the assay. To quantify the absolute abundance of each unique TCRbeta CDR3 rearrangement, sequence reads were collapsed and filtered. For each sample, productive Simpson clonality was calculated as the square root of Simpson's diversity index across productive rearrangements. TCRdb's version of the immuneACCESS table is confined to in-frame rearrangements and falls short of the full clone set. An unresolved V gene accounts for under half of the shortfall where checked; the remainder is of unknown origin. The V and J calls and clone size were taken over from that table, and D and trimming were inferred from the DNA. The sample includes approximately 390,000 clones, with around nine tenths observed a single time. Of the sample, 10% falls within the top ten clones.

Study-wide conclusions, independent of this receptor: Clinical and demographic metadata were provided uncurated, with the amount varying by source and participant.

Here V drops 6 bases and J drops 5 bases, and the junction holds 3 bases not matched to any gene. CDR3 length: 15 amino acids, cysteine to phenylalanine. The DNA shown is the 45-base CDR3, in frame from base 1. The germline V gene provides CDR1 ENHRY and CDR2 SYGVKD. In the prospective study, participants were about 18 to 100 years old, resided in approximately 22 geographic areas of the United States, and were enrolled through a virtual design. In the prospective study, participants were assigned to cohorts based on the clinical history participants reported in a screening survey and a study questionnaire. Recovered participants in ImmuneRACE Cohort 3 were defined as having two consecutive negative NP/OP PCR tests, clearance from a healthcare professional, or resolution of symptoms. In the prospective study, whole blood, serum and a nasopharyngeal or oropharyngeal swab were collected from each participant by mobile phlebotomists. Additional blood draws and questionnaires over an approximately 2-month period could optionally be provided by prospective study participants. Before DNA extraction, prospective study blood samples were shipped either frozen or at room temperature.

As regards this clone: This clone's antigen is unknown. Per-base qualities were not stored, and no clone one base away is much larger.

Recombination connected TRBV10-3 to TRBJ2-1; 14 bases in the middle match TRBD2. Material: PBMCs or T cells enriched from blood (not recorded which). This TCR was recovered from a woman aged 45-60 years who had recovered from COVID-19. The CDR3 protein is CAIRRTSGGNNEQFF. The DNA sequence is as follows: TGTGCCATCAGGAGGACTAGCGGGGGGAACAATGAGCAGTTCTTC.